These 20 T cell receptor beta chains were all obtained from the same sample, sequenced in a study of T cells in narcolepsy. The assay was immunoSEQ multiplex PCR, and TCRdb's table has in-frame clones only and misses some. Here the sample spans fewer than 40,000 clones, about 90% being singletons. Sequencing was performed on CD45RA- memory CD4+ T cells from PBMCs. These receptors were collected from a human donor with narcolepsy.

A remark on this clone: Germline and junction disagree at one end, which may indicate a read error. J is TRBJ2-3 and V is TRBV19; 9 bases are shared with TRBD1. Germline V gene lookup returns CDR1 LNHDA and CDR2 SQIVND (reference sequence). There are 19 residues in the CDR3. CDR3 loop: CASSKQGVMGTGSTDTQYF. The CDR3 DNA is TGTGCCAGCAGTAAACAGGGGGTTATGGGGACAGGGAGCACAGATACGCAGTATTTT.

This rearrangement joins TRBV7-8 to TRBJ1-1, with 11 bases identical to TRBD1. The CDR3 sequence is 14 residues long. Germline V gene lookup returns CDR1 SGHVS and CDR2 FQNEAQ. Trimming took 4 bases from V and 3 from J; bases not matched to a gene: 1. The CDR3 protein is CASSSGQGDTEAFF. The CDR3 DNA reads TGTGCCAGCAGCTCGGGACAGGGGGACACTGAAGCTTTCTTT.

The chain couples TRBV9 to TRBJ2-1; 10 nucleotides match TRBD2. Germline assignment: CDR1 SGDLS and CDR2 YYNGEE. The CDR3 is 14 residues long. J was trimmed by 6 bases and V by 2 bases; bases with no gene match: 2. Written as DNA, the CDR3 is TGTGCCAGCAGCGTGAGCGGGGGGGCCAATGAGCAGTTCTTC. Amino acid sequence: CASSVSGGANEQFF.

This clone occurred once. This sequence joins TRBV9 and TRBJ2-7; TRBD1 agrees at 8 bases. The CDR3 totals 13 residues. The V segment lost 7 bases and the J segment 7 bases; nucleotides outside the gene matches: 10. Germline V CDR1 and CDR2: SGDLS, YYNGEE. The DNA for the CDR3 is TGTGCCAGCTCCGGACAGGGATCGAGGGAGCAGTACTTC. It codes for CASSGQGSREQYF. The whole variable domain, filled in from reference TRBV9 and TRBJ2-7, reads DSGVTQTPKHLITATGQRVTLRCSPRSGDLSVYWYQQSLDQGLQFLIQYYNGEERAKGNILERFSAQQFPDLHSELNLSSLELGDSALYFCASSGQGSREQYFGPGTRLTVT.

The chain links TRBV7-8 to TRBJ2-1, with D possibly matching TRBD2 (5 bases). Per germline, CDR1 SGHVS and CDR2 FQNEAQ. V lost 6 bases and J 7 bases, leaving 19 bases between the germline ends. The CDR3 contains 15 residues. Here the CDR3 DNA reads TGTGCCAGCAGTTTTCATCCCGGGATAGGTAATGAGCAGTTCTTC. Amino acid sequence: CASSFHPGIGNEQFF.

The rearrangement uses TRBV27 and TRBJ2-5, with 11 nucleotides matching TRBD2. The tail of the sequence fits TRBJ2-7 better, so the J call may be wrong. This CDR3 contains 14 residues. CDR1 and CDR2 from the germline V gene are MNHEY and SMNVEV (reference sequence). The CDR3 reads CASSLTSGSHEQYF. CDR3 nucleotides: TGTGCCAGCAGTTTAACTAGCGGGAGCCACGAGCAGTACTTC.

The chain has TRBV18 and TRBJ2-2; 7 positions match TRBD1. The CDR3 covers 14 residues. The germline gives CDR1 KGHSH, CDR2 LQKENI. With V trimmed by 4 bases and J by 7 bases, 6 bases remained unmatched. The CDR3 loop is CASSRDSVVGELFF. The DNA for the CDR3 is TGTGCCAGCTCACGGGACAGCGTAGTCGGGGAGCTGTTTTTT.

This chain connects TRBV14 to TRBJ2-5, with 10 bases fitting TRBD1. The CDR3 has 16 residues. Germline values: CDR1 SGHDN, CDR2 FVKESK. After removal of 9 bases from V and 0 bases from J, the junction contained 10 bases not matched to a gene. The CDR3 loop is CASSGTGVPYQETQYF. Written as DNA, the CDR3 is TGTGCCAGTTCCGGGACAGGGGTGCCGTACCAAGAGACCCAGTACTTC.

About this clone: This CDR3 is also generated by other DNA sequences in the sample. The rearrangement joins TRBV18 to TRBJ1-1, with D perhaps TRBD1 (5 bases). The germline gives CDR1 KGHSH, CDR2 LQKENI. This CDR3 is 16 amino acids long. The ends were cut back, 2 bases at V and 0 bases at J, with 13 bases in the middle. CDR3 sequence: CASSPIAGQVNTEAFF. In DNA form, the CDR3 reads TGTGCCAGCTCACCAATTGCAGGGCAGGTGAACACTGAAGCTTTCTTT. Looking up the rest from reference TRBV18 and TRBJ1-1 gives the full variable domain: NAGVMQNPRHLVRRRGQEARLRCSPMKGHSHVYWYRQLPEEGLKFMVYLQKENIIDESGMPKERFSAEFPKEGPSILRIQQVVRGDSAAYFCASSPIAGQVNTEAFFGQGTRLTVV.

The chain employs TRBV7-2 and TRBJ2-7, with TRBD1 matching over 8 bases. CDR3 length: 14 amino acids. Germline loops: CDR1 SGHTA, CDR2 FQGNSA. The V gene end was trimmed by 6 bases and the J gene end by 2 bases; junction bases not matched to a gene: 6. In DNA form, the CDR3 reads TGTGCCAGCAGTAGGACAGGGACCACCTACGAGCAGTACTTC. As protein: CASSRTGTTYEQYF.

In this sample, this clone turned up once. J is TRBJ2-5 and V is TRBV19; the D gene is possibly TRBD1 (5 bases). Germline CDR1 and CDR2: LNHDA and SQIVND (reference sequence). V dropped 5 bases and J dropped 4 bases, with 8 bases sitting between them. The CDR3 length is 12 residues. The CDR3 region is CASSQGGETQYF. The CDR3 DNA is TGTGCCAGTAGTCAGGGCGGAGAGACCCAGTACTTC. The variable domain in full, completed from reference TRBV19 and TRBJ2-5, reads DGGITQSPKYLFRKEGQNVTLSCEQNLNHDAMYWYRQDPGQGLRLIYYSQIVNDFQKGDIAEGYSVSREKKESFPLTVTSAQKNPTAFYLCASSQGGETQYFGPGTRLLVL.

This clone was picked up a small number of times. The chain links TRBV2 to TRBJ1-1, with 12 bases matching TRBD1. The ends lost 4 bases at V and 6 bases at J; junction bases unmatched: 9. CDR1 and CDR2 (germline): SNHLY, FYNNEI. The CDR3 spans 16 residues. For the CDR3, the DNA is TGTGCCAGCAGTGGGGGACAGGGGGCTTCGAGCGCTGAAGCTTTCTTT. This sequence encodes CASSGGQGASSAEAFF.

This clone was detected once. The rearrangement joins TRBV18 to TRBJ2-1, with 7 bases fitting TRBD2. The CDR3 runs to 15 residues. The ends lost 2 bases at V and 6 bases at J; junction bases unmatched: 7. The germline CDR1 and CDR2 sequences are KGHSH and LQKENI. The CDR3 bases are TGTGCCAGCTCACCAGGGCCAGCGGGACGCAATGAGCAGTTCTTC. Its protein product is CASSPGPAGRNEQFF. Filled out from reference TRBV18 and TRBJ2-1, the complete variable domain reads NAGVMQNPRHLVRRRGQEARLRCSPMKGHSHVYWYRQLPEEGLKFMVYLQKENIIDESGMPKERFSAEFPKEGPSILRIQQVVRGDSAAYFCASSPGPAGRNEQFFGPGTRLTVL.

The chain employs TRBV27 and TRBJ2-3; D might be TRBD2 (6 bases). This CDR3 spans 17 amino acids. CDR1 is MNHEY and CDR2 is SMNVEV in the germline V gene (reference sequence). Trimming cost V 9 bases and J 2 bases, with 24 bases left between them. DNA for the CDR3: TGTGCCAGTCAGTTTATGGCCAGGACTACCAACACAGATACGCAGTATTTT. This sequence encodes CASQFMARTTNTDTQYF.

The V and J genes are TRBV25-1 and TRBJ1-6; no reliable D call. The V gene's germline CDR1 is MGHDK and CDR2 SYGVNS. The germline V and J ends were trimmed by 5 bases and 7 bases, with 9 bases remaining between them. This CDR3 has 13 amino acids. The DNA for the CDR3 is TGTGCCAGCAGTCCGTTGGGAAATTCACCCCTCCACTTT. Translation gives CASSPLGNSPLHF. The whole variable domain, remainder taken from reference TRBV25-1 and TRBJ1-6, is EADIYQTPRYLVIGTGKKITLECSQTMGHDKMYWYQQDPGMELHLIHYSYGVNSTEKGDLSSESTVSRIRTEHFPLTLESARPSHTSQYLCASSPLGNSPLHFGNGTRLTVT.

This chain uses TRBV29-1 with TRBJ2-4, with a tentative D call TRBD2 (5 bases). Germline values: CDR1 SQVTM, CDR2 ANQGSEA. V lost 1 base to trimming and J lost 3 bases, with 13 bases between them. The CDR3 has 15 residues. The CDR3, as DNA: TGCAGCGTTGAAGTTAGAGGGCTCAACAAAAACATTCAGTACTTC. Its translation is CSVEVRGLNKNIQYF.

The rearrangement joins TRBV2 to TRBJ2-5; 14 bases align to TRBD2. Germline values: CDR1 SNHLY, CDR2 FYNNEI. The CDR3 spans 14 residues. V lost 6 bases, J lost 6 bases, and 3 bases stayed unmatched. CDR3 nucleotides: TGTGCCAGCAGGGGACTAGCGGGAGAAAAGACCCAGTACTTC. Translating it yields CASRGLAGEKTQYF. Drawing the rest from reference TRBV2 and TRBJ2-5, the complete variable domain is EPEVTQTPSHQVTQMGQEVILRCVPISNHLYFYWYRQILGQKVEFLVSFYNNEISEKSEIFDDQFSVERPDGSNFTLKIRSTKLEDSAMYFCASRGLAGEKTQYFGPGTRLLVL.

This chain uses TRBV11-2 with TRBJ2-1; D perhaps matches TRBD2 (6 bases). This CDR3 has 16 amino acids. Germline V CDR1 and CDR2: SGHAT, FQNNGV. The V end was cut by 5 bases, the J end by 5 bases, with 19 bases between. The CDR3 spells CASSPGSPTVNNEQFF. CDR3 bases: TGTGCCAGCAGCCCCGGGAGCCCTACTGTTAACAATGAGCAGTTCTTC.

The chain is built from TRBV6-5 and TRBJ1-2; tentatively, D is TRBD1 (5 bases). The germline CDR1 and CDR2 sequences are MNHEY and SVGAGI. The CDR3 is 13 residues long. V was clipped by 6 bases and J by 2 bases, with 10 bases between them. The CDR3 coding sequence is TGTGCCAGCAGGGGAACAGGAAACTATGGCTACACCTTC. The encoded protein is CASRGTGNYGYTF.

The rearrangement links TRBV28 to TRBJ1-4; 7 positions match TRBD1. Losses at the gene ends were 6 bases for V and 4 bases for J; bases not matched to a gene: 8. CDR3 size: 15 residues. Germline CDR1 and CDR2: MDHEN and SYDVKM. The CDR3 DNA follows: TGTGCCAGCAGACCAGAGACAGGGTTTAATGAAAAACTGTTTTTT. This encodes CASRPETGFNEKLFF.